The T cell receptor beta chain under discussion was sequenced for a study of cytomegalovirus exposure and HLA in healthy donors. Data came from immunoSEQ multiplex PCR; TCRdb stores just in-frame clones and leaves some out. The sample consists of 150,000 to 200,000 clones, roughly 85% of them appearing once. J lost 4 bases, V lost 4 bases, and 2 bases had no gene match. Germline V gene sequence: CDR1 MDHEN, CDR2 SYDVKM. The CDR3 runs 14 residues. This chain uses TRBV28 with TRBJ1-4; 8 bases map to TRBD1. The source is a man aged 18 to 29 in good health and CMV-seropositive. The sequencing input was PBMCs. CDR3 sequence reads: CASSSGQDNEKLFF. In DNA form, the CDR3 reads TGTGCCAGCAGTTCGGGACAGGATAATGAAAAACTGTTTTTT.